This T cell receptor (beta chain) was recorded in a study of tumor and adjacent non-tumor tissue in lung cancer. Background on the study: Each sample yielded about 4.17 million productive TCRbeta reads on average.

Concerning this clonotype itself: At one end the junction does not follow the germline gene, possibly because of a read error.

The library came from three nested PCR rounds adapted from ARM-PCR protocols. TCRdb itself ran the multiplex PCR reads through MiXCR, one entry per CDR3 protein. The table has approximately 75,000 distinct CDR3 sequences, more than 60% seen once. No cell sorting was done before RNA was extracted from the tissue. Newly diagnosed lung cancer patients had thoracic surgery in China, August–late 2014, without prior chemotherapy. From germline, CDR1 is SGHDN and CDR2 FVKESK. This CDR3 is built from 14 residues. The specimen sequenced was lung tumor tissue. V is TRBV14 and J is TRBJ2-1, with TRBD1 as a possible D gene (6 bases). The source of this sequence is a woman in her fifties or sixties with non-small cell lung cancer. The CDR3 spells CASNLMTGHNEQFF. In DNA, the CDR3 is TGTGCCAGCAACCTTATGACAGGCCACAATGAACAGTTCTTC.